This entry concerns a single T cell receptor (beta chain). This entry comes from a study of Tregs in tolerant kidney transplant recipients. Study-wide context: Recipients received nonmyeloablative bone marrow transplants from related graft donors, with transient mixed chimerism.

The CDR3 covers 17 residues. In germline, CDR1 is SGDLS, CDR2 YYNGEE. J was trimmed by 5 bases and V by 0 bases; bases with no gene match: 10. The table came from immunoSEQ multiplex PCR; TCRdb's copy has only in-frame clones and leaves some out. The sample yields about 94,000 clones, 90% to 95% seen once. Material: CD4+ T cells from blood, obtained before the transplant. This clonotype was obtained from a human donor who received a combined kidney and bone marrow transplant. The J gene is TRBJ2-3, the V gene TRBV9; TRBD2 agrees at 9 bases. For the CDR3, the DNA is TGTGCCAGCAGCGTAGTGGCGGGGGGGCCAACGGAAGATACGCAGTATTTT. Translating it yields CASSVVAGGPTEDTQYF.